This T cell receptor beta chain was documented in a study of shared clonotypes between healthy human individuals. Germline values: CDR1 KGHSH, CDR2 LQKENI. CDR3 length: 17 amino acids. Trimming cost V 1 base and J 3 bases; bases outside gene matches: 8. Overall study results and limits: It was only blood that was sampled, and tissue repertoires likely differ.

Here immunoSEQ multiplex PCR was the method, and the copy in TCRdb shows in-frame clones only, minus some. Of over a million clones listed, roughly 97% are singletons. Comment on this clone: What it binds is unknown.

The source of this sequence is a young man in good health. Sequences were obtained from naive CD4+ T cells sorted from blood. Sample subset: CD45RA+ positively selected. This chain links TRBV18 with TRBJ2-3, with TRBD2 identical over 9 bases. In DNA form, the CDR3 reads TGTGCCAGCTCACCACACGCGCCGGGACTAGCAACAGATACGCAGTATTTT. Protein: CASSPHAPGLATDTQYF.